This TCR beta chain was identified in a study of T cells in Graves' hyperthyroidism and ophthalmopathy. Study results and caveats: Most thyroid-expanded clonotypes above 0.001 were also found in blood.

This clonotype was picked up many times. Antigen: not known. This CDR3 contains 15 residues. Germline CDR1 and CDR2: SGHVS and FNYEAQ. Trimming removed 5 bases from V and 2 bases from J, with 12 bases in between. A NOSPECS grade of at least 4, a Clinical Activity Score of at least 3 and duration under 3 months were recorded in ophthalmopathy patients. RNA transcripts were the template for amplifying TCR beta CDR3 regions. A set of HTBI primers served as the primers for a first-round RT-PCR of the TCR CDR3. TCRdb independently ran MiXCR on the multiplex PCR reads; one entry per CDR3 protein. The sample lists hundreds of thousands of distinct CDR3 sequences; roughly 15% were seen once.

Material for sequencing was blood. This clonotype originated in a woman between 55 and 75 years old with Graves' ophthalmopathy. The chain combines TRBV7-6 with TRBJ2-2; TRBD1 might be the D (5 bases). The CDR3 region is CASSRQQANTGELFF. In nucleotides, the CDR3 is TGTGCCAGCAGCCGACAGCAGGCCAACACCGGGGAGCTGTTTTTT.